This is a list of T cell receptor beta chains from one sample in a study of shared clonotypes between healthy human individuals. Some clones are missing from TCRdb's copy, which holds only in-frame ones; the method was immunoSEQ multiplex PCR. In the table there are 740,000 or so clones, about 80% of which are singletons. The sample taken for sequencing was memory CD4+ T cells sorted from blood. These receptors were taken from a woman in her twenties or thirties in good health. CDR3s include the opening cysteine and the closing phenylalanine or tryptophan. Fields, in order: D gene, V gene, J gene, clone size, CDR3 length, CDR3 protein, CDR3 DNA. D genes are given only for firm matches. Clone size appears in some rows only: once, few, many, or a class for an expanded clone.

TRBD1	TRBV7-2	TRBJ1-5	few	14	CASRFTGGSQPQHF	TGTGCCAGCAGGTTTACAGGGGGAAGTCAGCCCCAGCATTTT
NA	TRBV7-2	TRBJ2-5	NA	16	CASSLVDLKGGETQYF	TGTGCCAGCAGCTTAGTCGACCTTAAGGGTGGAGAGACCCAGTACTTC
TRBD2	TRBV4-1	TRBJ2-7	NA	17	CASSSEGTSGSWYEQYF	TGCGCCAGCAGCTCGGAAGGGACTAGCGGGAGTTGGTACGAGCAGTACTTC
NA	TRBV5-1	TRBJ2-7	few	13	CASSADFYYEQYF	TGCGCCAGCAGCGCGGACTTTTACTACGAGCAGTACTTC
TRBD1	TRBV29-1	TRBJ2-7	NA	12	CSVGTGAYEQYF	TGCAGCGTTGGGACAGGCGCCTACGAGCAGTACTTC
TRBD1	TRBV28	TRBJ1-5	NA	14	CASFSRTGLQPQHF	TGTGCCAGCTTCTCCCGGACAGGTCTACAGCCCCAGCATTTT
TRBD1	TRBV5-1	TRBJ1-1	few	14	CASSSGTAGTEAFF	TGCGCCAGCAGCAGTGGGACAGCGGGGACTGAAGCTTTCTTT
NA	TRBV5-3	TRBJ2-7	NA	14	CARSLVCGSYEQYF	TGTGCCAGAAGCTTGGTTTGCGGCTCCTACGAGCAGTACTTC
NA	TRBV4-2	TRBJ2-1	NA	16	CASSQAGTNSYNEQFF	TGTGCCAGCAGCCAAGCGGGGACGAACTCCTACAATGAGCAGTTCTTC
NA	TRBV9	TRBJ2-4	few	15	CASSVGTNRAGIQYF	TGTGCCAGCAGCGTAGGAACTAACCGAGCGGGCATTCAGTACTTC
NA	TRBV27	TRBJ2-2	NA	13	CASSLTTTGELFF	TGTGCCAGCAGTTTAACCACCACCGGGGAGCTGTTTTTT
TRBD2	TRBV6-5	TRBJ2-1	few	16	CASSYTTGRGNNEQFF	TGTGCCAGCAGTTACACAACCGGGAGGGGTAACAATGAGCAGTTCTTC
NA	TRBV25-1	TRBJ1-1	NA	16	CASRTGPVGDCAEAFF	TGTGCCAGCAGGACTGGTCCAGTGGGGGATTGCGCTGAAGCTTTCTTT
NA	TRBV6-5	TRBJ2-1	NA	14	CASRNSGAYNEQFF	TGTGCCAGCAGGAATAGCGGAGCCTACAATGAGCAGTTCTTC
NA	TRBV5-1	TRBJ1-5	once	15	CASSLSGGSNQPQHF	TGCGCCAGCAGCTTGTCAGGAGGGAGCAATCAGCCCCAGCATTTT
NA	TRBV19	TRBJ1-1	NA	14	CASSGTLLGNEAFF	TGTGCCAGTAGCGGGACCCTCCTCGGGAATGAAGCTTTCTTT
NA	TRBV4-1	TRBJ1-4	many	16	CASSQVDMGFGEKLFF	TGCGCCAGCAGCCAAGTTGACATGGGATTTGGGGAAAAACTGTTTTTT
TRBD2	TRBV9	TRBJ2-2	NA	17	CASSVRSDGRAMGELFF	TGTGCCAGCAGCGTACGGTCGGACGGGAGGGCCATGGGGGAGCTGTTTTTT
NA	TRBV10-2	TRBJ2-3	NA	12	CAVRDFTDTQYF	TGCGCCGTCCGGGACTTCACAGATACGCAGTATTTT
NA	TRBV7-2	TRBJ2-7	NA	15	CASSSPKTGRYEQYF	TGTGCCAGCAGCTCGCCTAAGACAGGGAGGTACGAGCAGTACTTC
NA	TRBV10-2	TRBJ2-2	NA	14	CASGRSLVRGELFF	TGCGCCAGCGGCCGGTCTCTTGTACGCGGGGAGCTGTTTTTT
NA	TRBV18	TRBJ2-2	NA	14	CASSPPAGTGELFF	TGTGCCAGCTCACCACCGGCCGGAACCGGGGAGCTGTTTTTT
NA	TRBV28	TRBJ1-5	NA	12	CATRDSNQPQHF	TGTGCCACCCGGGATAGCAATCAGCCCCAGCATTTT
NA	TRBV5-1	TRBJ2-5	NA	14	CASSLAGTQETQYF	TGCGCCAGCAGCTTAGCAGGGACTCAAGAGACCCAGTACTTC
NA	TRBV12-5	TRBJ1-3	few	13	CASGLAAENTIYF	TGTGCTAGTGGTTTGGCCGCTGAAAACACCATATATTTT
NA	TRBV2	TRBJ2-1	NA	12	CASSGEFSEQFF	TGTGCCAGCAGTGGGGAGTTTAGTGAGCAGTTCTTC
TRBD1	TRBV2	TRBJ2-7	NA	16	CASSEWGSGGNYEQYF	TGTGCCAGCAGTGAATGGGGGTCAGGGGGTAACTACGAGCAGTACTTC
TRBD2	TRBV7-3	TRBJ2-7	NA	18	CASSSSPGLAGDTYEQYF	TGTGCCAGCAGCTCCTCTCCGGGACTAGCGGGAGATACCTACGAGCAGTACTTC
NA	TRBV19	TRBJ1-4	once	15	CASSTSGTLGEKLFF	TGTGCCAGTAGTACCTCCGGGACACTGGGGGAAAAACTGTTTTTT
NA	TRBV5-1	TRBJ1-2	NA	15	CASSPLGGRKDGYTF	TGCGCCAGCAGCCCTCTGGGGGGCCGCAAAGATGGCTACACCTTC
NA	TRBV6-8	TRBJ2-7	NA	15	CASSESLDGTYEQYF	TGTGCCAGCAGTGAGTCACTCGACGGCACCTACGAGCAGTACTTC
NA	TRBV6-5	TRBJ1-1	NA	15	CASSYSVLGHTEAFF	TGTGCCAGCAGTTACTCCGTCCTGGGCCACACTGAAGCTTTCTTT
NA	TRBV11-3	TRBJ2-1	NA	16	CASSVFGEASYNEQFF	TGTGCCAGCAGCGTCTTCGGGGAGGCCTCCTACAATGAGCAGTTCTTC
TRBD2	TRBV7-3	TRBJ2-1	NA	16	CASSLYPLAGGNEQFF	TGTGCCAGCAGCTTATATCCCCTAGCGGGAGGCAATGAGCAGTTCTTC
NA	TRBV19	TRBJ2-1	few	15	CASKSGADAYNEQFF	TGTGCCAGTAAGTCAGGGGCGGACGCCTACAATGAGCAGTTCTTC
TRBD2	TRBV5-1	TRBJ2-3	NA	16	CASSPSLRGSPDTQYF	TGCGCCAGCAGCCCAAGTTTACGCGGGAGCCCAGATACGCAGTATTTT
NA	TRBV10-2	TRBJ1-5	once	15	CASSESHGGNQPQHF	TGCGCCAGCAGTGAGTCACATGGGGGCAATCAGCCCCAGCATTTT
TRBD1	TRBV11-1	TRBJ2-7	NA	18	CASSLGSLEGASGYEQYF	TGTGCCAGCAGCCTGGGAAGTCTCGAGGGGGCTTCTGGTTACGAGCAGTACTTC
NA	TRBV19	TRBJ2-7	NA	14	CASSRDGYSYEQYF	TGTGCCAGTAGTCGGGACGGGTACTCCTACGAGCAGTACTTC
NA	TRBV27	TRBJ1-2	NA	14	CASSPKWDFYGYTF	TGTGCCAGCAGTCCAAAGTGGGATTTCTATGGCTACACCTTC
NA	TRBV2	TRBJ2-3	NA	13	CASSEDWGDTQYF	TGTGCCAGCAGTGAGGATTGGGGAGATACGCAGTATTTT
TRBD2	TRBV2	TRBJ2-7	few	12	CARGTSGHEQYF	TGTGCCAGGGGGACTAGCGGTCACGAGCAGTACTTC
TRBD2	TRBV5-1	TRBJ2-3	NA	17	CASSLGLAGVGTDTQYF	TGCGCCAGCAGCTTGGGACTGGCGGGAGTAGGCACAGATACGCAGTATTTT
TRBD1	TRBV29-1	TRBJ1-2	NA	12	CSAGTGDYGYTF	TGCAGCGCCGGAACAGGGGACTATGGCTACACCTTC
TRBD1	TRBV4-1	TRBJ1-5	NA	15	CASSQAEGAYQPQHF	TGCGCCAGCAGCCAAGCGGAGGGGGCCTATCAGCCCCAGCATTTT
TRBD2	TRBV7-9	TRBJ2-1	NA	19	CASSLVGTSVDYGYNEQFF	TGTGCCAGCAGCTTAGTTGGGACTAGCGTGGACTACGGGTACAATGAGCAGTTCTTC
NA	TRBV5-1	TRBJ2-7	NA	11	CASSQGIEQYF	TGCGCCAGCAGCCAGGGGATCGAGCAGTACTTC
NA	TRBV5-1	TRBJ1-2	NA	15	CASSLGYGRDDGYTF	TGCGCCAGCAGCTTGGGGTACGGCAGGGACGATGGCTACACCTTC
NA	TRBV4-1	TRBJ1-4	NA	15	CASSRGLATNEKLFF	TGCGCCAGCAGTCGGGGACTTGCAACTAATGAAAAACTGTTTTTT
TRBD2	TRBV14	TRBJ2-7	once	15	CASSQAASGTYEQYF	TGTGCCAGCAGCCAAGCGGCTAGCGGAACCTACGAGCAGTACTTC
NA	TRBV2	TRBJ1-5	few	14	CASNRRNSNQPQHF	TGTGCCAGCAATCGACGGAATAGCAATCAGCCCCAGCATTTT
NA	TRBV4-1	TRBJ1-1	NA	14	CASSQFGGDTEAFF	TGCGCCAGCAGCCAATTTGGGGGAGACACTGAAGCTTTCTTT
NA	TRBV2	TRBJ2-5	NA	13	CASIKQLQETQYF	TGTGCCAGCATTAAACAGCTCCAAGAGACCCAGTACTTC